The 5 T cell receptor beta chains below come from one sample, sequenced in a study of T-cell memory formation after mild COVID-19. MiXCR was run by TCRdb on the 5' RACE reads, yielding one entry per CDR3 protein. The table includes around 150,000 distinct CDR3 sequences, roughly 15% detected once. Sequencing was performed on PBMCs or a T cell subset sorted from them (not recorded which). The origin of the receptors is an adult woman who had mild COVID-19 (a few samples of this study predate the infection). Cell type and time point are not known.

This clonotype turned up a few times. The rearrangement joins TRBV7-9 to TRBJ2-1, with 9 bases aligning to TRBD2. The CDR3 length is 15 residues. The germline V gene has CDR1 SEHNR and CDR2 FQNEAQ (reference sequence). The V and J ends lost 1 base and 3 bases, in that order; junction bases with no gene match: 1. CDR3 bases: TGTGCCAGCAGCTTAGGGACTAGCGACTACAATGAGCAGTTCTTC. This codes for CASSLGTSDYNEQFF.

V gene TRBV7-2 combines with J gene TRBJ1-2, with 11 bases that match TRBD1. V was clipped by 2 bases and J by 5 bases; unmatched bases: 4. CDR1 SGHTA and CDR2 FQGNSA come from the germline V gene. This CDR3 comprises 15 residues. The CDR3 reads CASSLRTGGVYGYTF. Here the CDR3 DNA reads TGTGCCAGCAGCTTAAGGACAGGGGGCGTTTATGGCTACACCTTC. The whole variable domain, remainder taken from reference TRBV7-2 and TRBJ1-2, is GAGVSQSPSNKVTEKGKDVELRCDPISGHTALYWYRQSLGQGLEFLIYFQGNSAPDKSGLPSDRFSAERTGGSVSTLTIQRTQQEDSAVYLCASSLRTGGVYGYTFGSGTRLTVV.

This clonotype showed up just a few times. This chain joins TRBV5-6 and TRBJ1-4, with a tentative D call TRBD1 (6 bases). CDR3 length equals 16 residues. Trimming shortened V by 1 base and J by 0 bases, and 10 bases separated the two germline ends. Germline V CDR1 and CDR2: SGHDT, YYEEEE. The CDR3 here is CASSLRGQSTNEKLFF. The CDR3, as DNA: TGTGCCAGCAGCTTGCGCGGACAGTCAACTAATGAAAAACTGTTTTTT.

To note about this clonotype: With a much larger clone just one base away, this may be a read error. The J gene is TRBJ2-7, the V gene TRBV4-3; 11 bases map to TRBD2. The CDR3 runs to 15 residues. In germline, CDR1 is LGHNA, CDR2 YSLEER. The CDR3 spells CDSSQVAGGPDEQYF. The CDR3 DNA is TGCGACAGCAGCCAAGTAGCGGGAGGGCCTGACGAGCAGTACTTC.

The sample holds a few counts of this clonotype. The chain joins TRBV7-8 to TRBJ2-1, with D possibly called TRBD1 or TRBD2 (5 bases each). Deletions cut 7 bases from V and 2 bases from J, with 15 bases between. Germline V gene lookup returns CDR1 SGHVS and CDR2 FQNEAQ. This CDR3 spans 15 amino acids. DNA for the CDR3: TGTGCCAGCATTCTCGAGGGGCCAGCCTACAATGAGCAGTTCTTC. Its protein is CASILEGPAYNEQFF.